This record covers a single TCR beta chain. The antigen remains undetermined. Time point defined: baseline pretreatment blood. This sample's treatment: 15 Gy SBRT to primary tumor, nephrectomy 4 weeks later. Clear cell pathology was present in this patient's renal cell carcinoma. CDR3 length: 19 residues. V dropped 2 bases and J dropped 4 bases, with 24 bases sitting between them. The V gene's germline CDR1 is LNHDA and CDR2 SQIVND (reference sequence). The protocol was immunoSEQ multiplex PCR, while the TCRdb copy is restricted to in-frame clones and leaves out a portion. Here the sample spans approximately 51,000 clones, around 83% being singletons. This sample is part of a study of radiation and T cells in renal cell carcinoma. Overall study results and limits: Pretreatment tumor biopsies were lacking, so baseline clonotypes are unknown.

The clonotype comes from a woman in her 70s with renal cell carcinoma. Specimen: blood, collected from a patient whose treatment included radiotherapy and nephrectomy. The chain employs TRBV19 and TRBJ2-1; the D is unclear. CDR3 protein: CASSILGPRVTRGYNEQFF. For the CDR3, the DNA is TGTGCCAGTAGTATACTGGGCCCTAGGGTAACCCGAGGATACAATGAGCAGTTCTTC. Based on the CDR3 plus reference TRBV19 and TRBJ2-1, the full variable domain is DGGITQSPKYLFRKEGQNVTLSCEQNLNHDAMYWYRQDPGQGLRLIYYSQIVNDFQKGDIAEGYSVSREKKESFPLTVTSAQKNPTAFYLCASSILGPRVTRGYNEQFFGPGTRLTVL.